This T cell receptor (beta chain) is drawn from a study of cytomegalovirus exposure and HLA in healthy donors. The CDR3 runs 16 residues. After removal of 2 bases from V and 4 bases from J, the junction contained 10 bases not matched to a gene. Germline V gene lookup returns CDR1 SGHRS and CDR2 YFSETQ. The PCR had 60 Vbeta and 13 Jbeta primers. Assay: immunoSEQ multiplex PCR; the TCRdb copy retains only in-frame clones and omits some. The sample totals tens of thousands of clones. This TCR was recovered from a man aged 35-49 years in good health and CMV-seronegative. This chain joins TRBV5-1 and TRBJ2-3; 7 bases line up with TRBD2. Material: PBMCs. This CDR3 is CASSLGAGWGADTQYF. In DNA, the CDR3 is TGCGCCAGCAGCTTAGGAGCGGGATGGGGGGCAGATACGCAGTATTTT.